Following are 25 T cell receptor beta chains from one sample sequenced in a study of blood T cell repertoires in COVID-19. Assay: immunoSEQ multiplex PCR; the TCRdb copy retains only in-frame clones and omits some. The sample consists of tens of thousands of clones, about four fifths of them appearing once. Sequenced: peripheral blood. Receptors were obtained from a woman aged 80 or older with COVID-19, enrolled during active disease.

This clone is medium-sized in the sample. The chain employs TRBV10-2 and TRBJ2-7; D perhaps matches TRBD2 (7 bases). CDR1 WSHSY and CDR2 SAAADI come from the germline V gene. This CDR3 is built from 15 residues. Trimming took 6 bases from V and 3 from J, leaving 18 bases between them. The CDR3 spells CASRDSGDPFYEQYF. The CDR3 bases are TGCGCCAGCAGGGACAGCGGGGACCCATTCTACGAGCAGTACTTC.

The CDR3 reads CASSTDDRGRFGYTF. The CDR3 DNA reads TGTGCCAGTAGTACGGACGACAGGGGGCGGTTTGGCTACACCTTC. The chain couples TRBV19 to TRBJ1-2; 10 bases match TRBD1. The CDR3 loop spans 15 amino acids. The V segment lost 4 bases and the J segment 7 bases; nucleotides outside the gene matches: 9. Germline lookup yields CDR1 LNHDA and CDR2 SQIVND (reference sequence).

The chain combines TRBV16 with TRBJ2-7, with D possibly matching TRBD1 (5 bases). The germline V gene has CDR1 KGHSY and CDR2 FQNENV. With 4 bases removed from V and 4 bases from J, the gap between germline ends came to 11 bases. This CDR3 is built from 13 residues. The CDR3 loop reads CASSPFQGYEQYF. The CDR3 DNA is TGTGCCAGCAGCCCCTTCCAGGGTTACGAGCAGTACTTC.

The V and J genes are TRBV5-6 and TRBJ2-7; no clear D gene. This CDR3 comprises 16 residues. The ends were cut back, 4 bases at V and 3 bases at J, with 20 bases in the middle. Germline CDR1 reads SGHDT; CDR2 reads YYEEEE. The CDR3, as DNA: TGTGCCAGCAGCCTTAGTACAGTCGTGGTTAGCTACGAGCAGTACTTC. As protein: CASSLSTVVVSYEQYF.

The CDR3 coding sequence is TGTGCCAGCAGCTTACCCGGGACTAGCGGCGGCATTCAGTACTTC. Encoded protein: CASSLPGTSGGIQYF. The chain carries TRBV7-8 and TRBJ2-4; 11 bases fit TRBD2. Germline trimming cut 2 bases from V and 9 bases from J; bases unmatched to any gene: 6. CDR3 length: 15 residues. Germline CDR1 reads SGHVS; CDR2 reads FQNEAQ. The entire variable domain, with the rest obtained from reference TRBV7-8 and TRBJ2-4, is as follows: GAGVSQSPRYKVAKRGQDVALRCDPISGHVSLFWYQQALGQGPEFLTYFQNEAQLDKSGLPSDRFFAERPEGSVSTLKIQRTQQEDSAVYLCASSLPGTSGGIQYFGAGTRLSVL.

V gene TRBV7-2 combines with J gene TRBJ2-3; 14 bases agree with TRBD2. The CDR3 covers 15 residues. Germline V gene sequence: CDR1 SGHTA, CDR2 FQGNSA. The ends lost 4 bases at V and 5 bases at J; junction bases unmatched: 2. CDR3 protein: CASSWGLAGVDTQYF. CDR3 DNA: TGTGCCAGCAGCTGGGGACTAGCGGGAGTAGATACGCAGTATTTT. The full variable domain, in which reference TRBV7-2 and TRBJ2-3 provide the parts outside the CDR3, is GAGVSQSPSNKVTEKGKDVELRCDPISGHTALYWYRQSLGQGLEFLIYFQGNSAPDKSGLPSDRFSAERTGGSVSTLTIQRTQQEDSAVYLCASSWGLAGVDTQYFGPGTRLTVL.

This chain joins TRBV12-3 or TRBV12-4 and TRBJ1-1; 11 nucleotides align to TRBD1. The CDR3 consists of 13 residues. Unmatched junction bases numbered 6, after V lost 5 bases and J lost 10 bases. DNA for the CDR3: TGTGCCAGCAGTCAGGGACAGGGGGTGGTAGCTTTCTTT. Its translation: CASSQGQGVVAFF.

The chain couples TRBV27 to TRBJ1-1, with D unclear. The V and J ends lost 1 base and 1 base respectively, with 7 bases between them. In germline, CDR1 is MNHEY, CDR2 SMNVEV (reference sequence). The CDR3 runs to 14 residues. In DNA, the CDR3 is TGTGCCAGCAGTTTATTCACAACGAACACTGAAGCTTTCTTT. This encodes CASSLFTTNTEAFF.

The chain carries TRBV15 and TRBJ2-5; D uncertain. V was clipped by 1 base and J by 4 bases, with 7 bases between them. The CDR3 contains 13 residues. Germline assignment: CDR1 LNHNV and CDR2 YYDKDF (reference sequence). CDR3 DNA: TGTGCCACCAGCAGAGGTCACAGAGAGACCCAGTACTTC. This sequence encodes CATSRGHRETQYF.

The CDR3 sequence is CASARGDSTDTQYF. The CDR3 DNA reads TGTGCCAGCGCGCGCGGGGACAGCACAGATACGCAGTATTTT. J is TRBJ2-3 and V is TRBV6-5, with D possibly matching TRBD2 (6 bases). Trimming removed 8 bases from V and 0 bases from J, with 12 bases in between. Germline lookup yields CDR1 MNHEY and CDR2 SVGAGI. This CDR3 comprises 14 residues.

The rearrangement joins TRBV30 to TRBJ1-2, with D tentatively TRBD1 (5 bases). Germline V gene sequence: CDR1 GTSNPN, CDR2 SVGIG (reference sequence). There are 13 residues in the CDR3. The V end was cut by 1 base, the J end by 7 bases, with 13 bases between. This CDR3 reads CAWSDSQERGYTF. CDR3 coding DNA: TGTGCCTGGAGTGATTCACAGGAACGTGGCTACACCTTC.

This sequence joins TRBV20-1 and TRBJ2-7; D remains unclear. Germline values: CDR1 DFQATT, CDR2 SNEGSKA (reference sequence). The length of the CDR3 is 12 residues. Trimming pared 3 bases from V and 3 bases from J, leaving 9 bases between. The CDR3 sequence is CSASWLHYEQYF. The CDR3 region has the DNA TGCAGTGCTAGTTGGCTCCACTACGAGCAGTACTTC.

The chain links TRBV19 to TRBJ1-2; D is possibly TRBD1 (5 bases). The CDR3 runs 12 residues. The ends were cut back, 7 bases at V and 0 bases at J, with 6 bases in the middle. Germline CDR1 reads LNHDA; CDR2 reads SQIVND (reference sequence). This CDR3 is CASKQANYGYTF. The CDR3 coding sequence is TGTGCCAGTAAACAGGCTAACTATGGCTACACCTTC.

This clone was seen more than once but under ten times. V gene TRBV4-1 combines with J gene TRBJ1-5, with D possibly TRBD1 on 5 matching bases. Trimming stripped 2 bases from V and 0 bases from J, with 8 bases between. The CDR3 consists of 15 residues. The V gene's germline CDR1 is MGHRA and CDR2 YSYEKL. The DNA of the CDR3 is TGCGCCAGCAGCCAATGGGACTATAGCAATCAGCCCCAGCATTTT. Its translation is CASSQWDYSNQPQHF.

CDR3 nucleotide sequence: TGTGCCAGTAGTATATCCGGGACAGGGAGGGCCTACGAGCAGTACTTC. Its protein is CASSISGTGRAYEQYF. The chain carries TRBV19 and TRBJ2-7; 9 bases agree with TRBD1. With 2 bases clipped from V and 2 bases from J, the junction kept 7 bases outside the gene matches. This CDR3 is 16 amino acids long. The V gene's germline CDR1 is LNHDA and CDR2 SQIVND (reference sequence).

The chain is built from TRBV5-6 and TRBJ1-2; D is unresolved. V was clipped by 5 bases and J by 2 bases, with 7 bases between them. The germline CDR1 and CDR2 sequences are SGHDT and YYEEEE. There are 12 residues in the CDR3. CDR3 protein: CASSRGNYGYTF. The CDR3 bases are TGTGCCAGCAGTCGGGGAAACTATGGCTACACCTTC. The whole variable domain, remainder taken from reference TRBV5-6 and TRBJ1-2, is DAGVTQSPTHLIKTRGQQVTLRCSPKSGHDTVSWYQQALGQGPQFIFQYYEEEERQRGNFPDRFSGHQFPNYSSELNVNALLLGDSALYLCASSRGNYGYTFGSGTRLTVV.

The chain carries TRBV5-6 and TRBJ2-1; 11 nucleotides match TRBD2. With V trimmed by 4 bases and J by 2 bases, 5 bases remained unmatched. Germline CDR1 reads SGHDT; CDR2 reads YYEEEE. This CDR3 is built from 16 residues. This CDR3 reads CASSPTSGRTYNEQFF. CDR3 nucleotide sequence: TGTGCCAGCAGCCCTACTAGCGGGAGAACCTACAATGAGCAGTTCTTC.

CDR3 residues: CATSDRVSQPQHF. Here the CDR3 DNA reads TGTGCCACCAGTGACCGGGTCTCCCAGCCCCAGCATTTT. The chain couples TRBV24-1 to TRBJ1-5; unclear D gene. The germline CDR1 and CDR2 sequences are KGHDR and SFDVKD. V lost 4 bases to trimming and J lost 7 bases, with 10 bases between them. The CDR3 has 13 amino acids.

V and J are TRBV6-6 and TRBJ2-7, with 7 positions matching TRBD2. The V gene end was trimmed by 5 bases and the J gene end by 6 bases; junction bases not matched to a gene: 10. The V gene's germline CDR1 is MNHNY and CDR2 SVGAGI (reference sequence). The length of the CDR3 is 14 residues. Here the CDR3 reads CASSTGSSGSEQYF. In DNA, the CDR3 is TGTGCCAGCAGTACGGGTTCTAGCGGAAGCGAGCAGTACTTC.

This chain joins TRBV6-2 or TRBV6-3 and TRBJ2-7, with D perhaps matching TRBD1 (6 bases). Trimming took off 2 bases at V and 0 bases at J, with 17 bases between the two ends. The CDR3 has 17 residues. Germline V gene lookup returns CDR1 MNHEY and CDR2 SVGEGT. The CDR3 coding sequence is TGTGCCAGCAGTTACCGAAGACAGGCCTCGAGCTCCTACGAGCAGTACTTC. This sequence encodes CASSYRRQASSSYEQYF.

The J gene is TRBJ2-7, the V gene TRBV6-5; D is perhaps TRBD2 (5 bases). CDR3 length: 14 residues. Germline V gene data show CDR1 as MNHEY and CDR2 as SVGAGI. Trimming took 6 bases from V and 4 from J, leaving 16 bases between them. The CDR3 DNA sequence: TGTGCCAGCAGGTCCGGGAATAGGTTTTACGAGCAGTACTTC. It is translated as CASRSGNRFYEQYF.

The chain couples TRBV11-2 to TRBJ2-7; 8 bases line up with TRBD2. Trimming at V came to 7 bases and at J to 6 bases, leaving 11 bases not matched to a gene. Germline lookup yields CDR1 SGHAT and CDR2 FQNNGV. This CDR3 contains 14 residues. The CDR3 nucleotides read TGTGCCAGCACCCTATTAAAAACTAGCGGCGAGCAGTACTTC. Translation: CASTLLKTSGEQYF.

This sequence joins TRBV2 and TRBJ2-7; 9 nucleotides agree with TRBD2. This CDR3 comprises 14 residues. Germline values: CDR1 SNHLY, CDR2 FYNNEI. Trimming cost V 6 bases and J 7 bases; bases outside gene matches: 10. Written as DNA, the CDR3 is TGTGCCAGCAGGCCGGCGGGAGGGAATGGAGAGCAGTACTTC. This codes for CASRPAGGNGEQYF.

This sequence joins TRBV9 and TRBJ2-3, with a possible D match to TRBD1 (5 bases). Germline lookup yields CDR1 SGDLS and CDR2 YYNGEE. The V and J ends lost 1 base and 5 bases respectively, with 11 bases between them. The CDR3 covers 14 residues. DNA of the CDR3: TGTGCCAGCAGCGTACAGGGTTCCGGAGATACGCAGTATTTT. Its translation is CASSVQGSGDTQYF.

The rearrangement uses TRBV9 and TRBJ1-5; perhaps TRBD1 as D (5 bases). The germline V and J ends were trimmed by 3 bases and 0 bases, with 13 bases remaining between them. The CDR3 contains 16 residues. Germline V lookup: CDR1 SGDLS, CDR2 YYNGEE. This chain's CDR3 is CASSAPGDYSNQPQHF. The CDR3 nucleotides are TGTGCCAGCAGCGCCCCCGGGGACTATAGCAATCAGCCCCAGCATTTT.